Listed here are 8 T cell receptor beta chains from one sample, sequenced in a study of blood T cells in healthy people across ages. PCR was performed a second time for 7 to 11 cycles using a sample-barcoded 5' primer and a J-beta primer mix. TCRdb fed the 5' RACE reads into MiXCR, producing one record per CDR3 protein. The sample includes about 640,000 distinct CDR3 sequences, under 70% of them seen just once. Sequenced material: blood. These receptors all come from a man aged 60-69 years in good health.

The gene calls are TRBV20-1 and TRBJ1-6; 8 bases are shared with TRBD1. The CDR3 extends over 16 amino acids. Germline CDR1 is DFQATT and CDR2 is SNEGSKA (reference sequence). After removal of 5 bases from V and 1 base from J, the junction contained 7 bases not matched to a gene. This chain's CDR3 is CSAHGQGRSYNSPLHF. The CDR3 coding sequence is TGCAGTGCTCACGGACAGGGAAGATCCTATAATTCACCCCTCCACTTT.

The chain combines TRBV2 with TRBJ2-3; no reliable D call. Trimming pared 6 bases from V and 2 bases from J, leaving 18 bases between. The CDR3 is 16 residues long. Germline V gene data show CDR1 as SNHLY and CDR2 as FYNNEI. The CDR3 loop reads CASRKNRDSITDTQYF. In DNA form, the CDR3 reads TGTGCCAGCAGGAAAAACAGAGATTCGATCACAGATACGCAGTATTTT.

In its sample, this clonotype was seen a few times. This chain connects TRBV7-2 to TRBJ2-5, with 7 nucleotides matching TRBD1. The V segment lost 4 bases and the J segment 2 bases; nucleotides outside the gene matches: 7. Germline values: CDR1 SGHTA, CDR2 FQGNSA. The CDR3 is 15 residues long. The CDR3 sequence is CASSSRDSPQETQYF. CDR3 sequence (DNA): TGTGCCAGCAGCTCCCGGGACAGCCCTCAAGAGACCCAGTACTTC.

The chain combines TRBV20-1 with TRBJ2-4, with D possibly called TRBD1 or TRBD2 (5 bases each). The CDR3 covers 15 residues. Trimming took 3 bases from V and 8 from J, leaving 20 bases between them. Looked up from germline, CDR1 is DFQATT and CDR2 is SNEGSKA (reference sequence). CDR3 in DNA: TGCAGTGCTAGCCGGGACCTCCGCCAAGTGGACATTCAGTACTTC. Translation gives CSASRDLRQVDIQYF.

The V and J genes are TRBV29-1 and TRBJ1-1, with 8 bases identical to TRBD1. The CDR3 sequence is 13 residues long. V lost 7 bases and J lost 2; bases outside the gene matches: 6. CDR1 and CDR2 (germline): SQVTM, ANQGSEA. The CDR3 DNA is TGCAGCGGCATTACAGGGGGAAACACTGAAGCTTTCTTT. Encoded protein: CSGITGGNTEAFF.

The V gene is TRBV28, the J gene TRBJ2-7; weak D call: TRBD1 (6 bases). V lost 6 bases and J 1 base, leaving 10 bases between the germline ends. The germline V gene has CDR1 MDHEN and CDR2 SYDVKM. The CDR3 has 13 residues. The CDR3 reads CASRAGQSYEQYF. In DNA, the CDR3 is TGTGCCAGCAGGGCCGGACAGTCCTACGAGCAGTACTTC.

The chain combines TRBV7-2 with TRBJ2-7; 8 nucleotides match TRBD2. This CDR3 has 13 residues. Germline CDR1 SGHTA, CDR2 FQGNSA. Losses at the gene ends were 5 bases for V and 4 bases for J; bases not matched to a gene: 4. The CDR3 DNA sequence: TGTGCCAGCAGCGAGCGGGGGAGATACGAGCAGTACTTC. Protein product: CASSERGRYEQYF.

J is TRBJ2-5 and V is TRBV29-1; 7 bases match TRBD2. J gave up 5 bases and V 4 bases, and 1 base lay outside the gene matches. CDR3 length equals 11 residues. CDR1 is SQVTM and CDR2 is ANQGSEA in the germline V gene. The CDR3 is CSVGTRETQYF. The CDR3 DNA follows: TGCAGCGTTGGGACTAGGGAGACCCAGTACTTC.